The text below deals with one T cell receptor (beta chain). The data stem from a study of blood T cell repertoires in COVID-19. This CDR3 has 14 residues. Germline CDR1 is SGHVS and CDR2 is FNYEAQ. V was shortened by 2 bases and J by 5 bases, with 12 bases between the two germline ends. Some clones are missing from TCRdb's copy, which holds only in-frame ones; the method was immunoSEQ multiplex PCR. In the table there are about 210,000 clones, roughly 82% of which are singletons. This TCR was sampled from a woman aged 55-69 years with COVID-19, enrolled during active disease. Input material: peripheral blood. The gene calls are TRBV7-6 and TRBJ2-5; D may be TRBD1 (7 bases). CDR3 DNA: TGTGCCAGCAGCTTATTGGCAGGGGGGGAGACCCAGTACTTC. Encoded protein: CASSLLAGGETQYF.